This T cell receptor (beta chain) was found in a study of blood T cell repertoires in COVID-19. Study background: T cells, B-cell-depleted T cells, or PBMCs supplied cDNA or gDNA.

Germline CDR1 is SNHLY and CDR2 is FYNNEI. The V gene lost 7 bases and the J gene lost 12 bases, with 12 bases spanning the gap. This CDR3 region has 10 residues. TCRdb's table, derived via immunoSEQ multiplex PCR, lists solely in-frame clones and lacks some. Of 200,000 or so clones in the sample, just over 85% were seen once. Across roughly 25 US areas, participants ranged in age from roughly 18 to 95 years. Assignments of participants to cohorts depended upon their own reported clinical history. The chain is built from TRBV2 and TRBJ1-2, with D possibly TRBD1 on 5 matching bases. The source material was PBMCs or T cells enriched from blood (not recorded which). The receptor's source is a woman in her thirties or forties with acute COVID-19. The CDR3 is CASTWTSHTF. Here the CDR3 DNA reads TGTGCCAGCACCTGGACATCCCACACCTTC.